One sample yielded the 22 T cell receptor beta chains listed below, sequenced in a study of CD8 T cells in ankylosing spondylitis. Overall study findings and caveats: What seemed typical of ankylosing spondylitis blood was a TCR beta motif built from about 8 highly homologous variants.

A single record per CDR3 protein comes from TCRdb applying MiXCR to the 5' RACE reads. The sample holds around 450,000 distinct CDR3 sequences; around 26% are singletons and the top ten take under 0.9%. No antigen has been identified for these receptors. The sequencing input was blood, either unsorted or a sorted T cell fraction (not recorded which). Receptor source: a male donor with ankylosing spondylitis.

The chain combines TRBV20-1 with TRBJ2-7; 8 nucleotides line up with TRBD1. CDR1 and CDR2 (germline): DFQATT, SNEGSKA (reference sequence). V was clipped by 2 bases and J by 3 bases; unmatched bases: 15. This CDR3 has 17 residues. The CDR3 sequence is CSARPLPPSGGLYEQYF. The CDR3 nucleotides are TGCAGTGCTAGACCCTTGCCCCCCTCAGGGGGCCTCTACGAGCAGTACTTC.

This clonotype was seen a handful of times. The CDR3 nucleotides are TGTGCCAGCAGTTTATCAGGGACTAACGGGTACAATGAGCAGTTCTTC. It specifies CASSLSGTNGYNEQFF. The chain joins TRBV27 to TRBJ2-1; 7 bases line up with TRBD2. V lost 0 bases to trimming and J lost 4 bases; unmatched junction nucleotides: 6. The CDR3 contains 16 residues. Germline V lookup: CDR1 MNHEY, CDR2 SMNVEV (reference sequence).

The genes are TRBV5-1 and TRBJ2-1, with D hard to call. V was trimmed by 2 bases and J by 5 bases, leaving 8 bases between them. Germline CDR1 SGHRS, CDR2 YFSETQ. CDR3 length: 13 amino acids. The CDR3, as DNA: TGCGCCAGCAGCTTCGACTGGAACAATGAGCAGTTCTTC. The encoded protein is CASSFDWNNEQFF.

V usage is TRBV14 and J usage is TRBJ2-7; TRBD1 might be the D (6 bases). Germline CDR1 and CDR2: SGHDN and FVKESK. Trimming pared 0 bases from V and 4 bases from J, leaving 13 bases between. This CDR3 is built from 15 residues. The CDR3 spells CASSQEIDRSYEQYF. DNA for the CDR3: TGTGCCAGCAGCCAAGAAATCGACAGGTCTTACGAGCAGTACTTC. Full variable domain (rest looked up from reference TRBV14 and TRBJ2-7): EAGVTQFPSHSVIEKGQTVTLRCDPISGHDNLYWYRRVMGKEIKFLLHFVKESKQDESGMPNNRFLAERTGGTYSTLKVQPAELEDSGVYFCASSQEIDRSYEQYFGPGTRLTVT.

This clonotype was recorded many times. The chain is built from TRBV24-1 and TRBJ2-3, with 9 bases matching TRBD2. The J segment lost 0 bases and the V segment lost 1 base, leaving 1 base of the junction unmatched. Germline values: CDR1 KGHDR, CDR2 SFDVKD. This CDR3 has 16 amino acids. CDR3: CATSDLTSGSTDTQYF. The CDR3 nucleotides are TGTGCCACCAGTGATTTAACTAGCGGGAGCACAGATACGCAGTATTTT.

The chain joins TRBV10-1 to TRBJ2-1; unclear D gene. V lost 2 bases and J lost 10, with 15 bases in between. The CDR3 consists of 14 residues. Germline-derived CDR1 and CDR2 are WNHNN and SYGVQD (reference sequence). CDR3 sequence: CASSEILGFTEQFF. The CDR3 DNA reads TGCGCCAGCAGTGAGATCCTGGGATTTACCGAGCAGTTCTTC.

The rearrangement links TRBV7-6 to TRBJ1-4; D call uncertain. Trimming cost V 4 bases and J 0 bases, with 9 bases left between them. CDR1 is SGHVS and CDR2 is FNYEAQ in the germline V gene. CDR3 length equals 15 residues. As DNA, the CDR3 is TGTGCCAGCAGCTCCGGACCGTCAACTAATGAAAAACTGTTTTTT. Residues: CASSSGPSTNEKLFF.

This chain connects TRBV2 to TRBJ1-4; D gene ambiguous. Germline CDR1 SNHLY, CDR2 FYNNEI. The CDR3 spans 14 residues. Trimming shortened V by 8 bases and J by 6 bases, and 16 bases separated the two germline ends. In DNA form, the CDR3 reads TGTGCCAGCTTTTTTTCTCCCACCCATGAAAAACTGTTTTTT. It encodes CASFFSPTHEKLFF. Full variable domain (rest looked up from reference TRBV2 and TRBJ1-4): EPEVTQTPSHQVTQMGQEVILRCVPISNHLYFYWYRQILGQKVEFLVSFYNNEISEKSEIFDDQFSVERPDGSNFTLKIRSTKLEDSAMYFCASFFSPTHEKLFFGSGTQLSVL.

There are a few counts of this clonotype. The chain links TRBV11-2 to TRBJ2-2; TRBD2 might be the D (5 bases). Trimming pared 5 bases from V and 3 bases from J, leaving 16 bases between. CDR1 SGHAT and CDR2 FQNNGV come from the germline V gene. CDR3 size: 16 residues. The CDR3 nucleotides read TGTGCCAGCAGCCCTCGGGGTAGCGCCGACACCGGGGAGCTGTTTTTT. Translated: CASSPRGSADTGELFF.

The gene calls are TRBV5-5 and TRBJ2-7, with D possibly being TRBD2 (6 bases). The germline CDR1 and CDR2 sequences are SGHKS and YYEKEE (reference sequence). With 4 bases removed from V and 9 bases from J, the gap between germline ends came to 14 bases. The CDR3 consists of 12 residues. This CDR3 is CASSPGTPGQYV. Here the CDR3 DNA reads TGTGCCAGCAGCCCCGGGACTCCCGGGCAGTACGTC.

For the CDR3, the DNA is TGTGCCAGCAGCTTAGTAGGGATTCAGGGCTACACCTTC. Residues: CASSLVGIQGYTF. The chain has TRBV7-8 and TRBJ1-2; D is unclear. This CDR3 is 13 amino acids long. Trimming cost V 1 base and J 8 bases, with 11 bases left between them. Germline CDR1 SGHVS, CDR2 FQNEAQ.

This clonotype was detected only a few times. This chain's CDR3 is CASIDSGNSYNEQFF. DNA for the CDR3: TGTGCCAGCATCGACAGCGGGAACTCTTACAATGAGCAGTTCTTC. J is TRBJ2-1 and V is TRBV6-2 or TRBV6-3, with 7 bases fitting TRBD2. CDR3 size: 15 residues. V trimming: 7 bases; J trimming: 4 bases; junction bases outside the gene matches: 10. Germline lookup yields CDR1 MNHEY and CDR2 SVGEGT.

This chain connects TRBV5-1 to TRBJ1-2; D unresolved. Germline V CDR1 and CDR2: SGHRS, YFSETQ. The CDR3 contains 15 residues. Trimming shortened V by 2 bases and J by 3 bases, and 14 bases separated the two germline ends. CDR3 nucleotide sequence: TGCGCCAGCAGCTTTCCGGGTAGCGTAGACTATGGCTACACCTTC. Its translation: CASSFPGSVDYGYTF.

This clonotype was observed a handful of times. The chain carries TRBV9 and TRBJ2-4; possible D gene TRBD1, 6 bases. This CDR3 spans 14 amino acids. Germline V gene sequence: CDR1 SGDLS, CDR2 YYNGEE. V lost 7 bases and J lost 6, with 17 bases in between. For the CDR3, the DNA is TGTGCCAGCGCAAAAGGGGGTTTTGCAAACATTCAGTACTTC. The encoded protein is CASAKGGFANIQYF.

This clonotype has only a few counts. The chain employs TRBV20-1 and TRBJ2-1; 8 nucleotides line up with TRBD2. There are 14 residues in the CDR3. V was clipped by 3 bases and J by 7 bases; unmatched bases: 8. Germline V lookup: CDR1 DFQATT, CDR2 SNEGSKA (reference sequence). The chain's CDR3 is CSARRGVAGNEQFF. The CDR3 DNA follows: TGCAGTGCTAGGCGCGGGGTAGCGGGGAATGAGCAGTTCTTC.

J is TRBJ2-7 and V is TRBV7-9; a weak D match, TRBD2 (5 bases). Germline assignment: CDR1 SEHNR and CDR2 FQNEAQ (reference sequence). This CDR3 spans 15 amino acids. Trimming shortened V by 5 bases and J by 3 bases, and 17 bases separated the two germline ends. The CDR3 bases are TGTGCCAGCAGCCCGCCCAGCGGAAACCTCTACGAGCAGTACTTC. It codes for CASSPPSGNLYEQYF.

The V call is TRBV5-6, the J call TRBJ2-4, with 8 bases matching TRBD2. From germline, CDR1 is SGHDT and CDR2 YYEEEE. This CDR3 spans 17 amino acids. V shed 7 bases and J 0 bases; nucleotides not matched to a gene: 12. CDR3: CASSSGRREVAKNIQYF. CDR3 sequence (DNA): TGTGCCAGCTCGAGCGGGAGACGGGAGGTAGCCAAAAACATTCAGTACTTC. Together with reference TRBV5-6 and TRBJ2-4, the CDR3 gives the full variable domain: DAGVTQSPTHLIKTRGQQVTLRCSPKSGHDTVSWYQQALGQGPQFIFQYYEEEERQRGNFPDRFSGHQFPNYSSELNVNALLLGDSALYLCASSSGRREVAKNIQYFGAGTRLSVL.

This clonotype was observed a few times. This rearrangement joins TRBV15 to TRBJ1-2; TRBD1 is a possible D gene (6 bases). The CDR3 sequence is 14 residues long. Germline loops: CDR1 LNHNV, CDR2 YYDKDF (reference sequence). The V gene lost 5 bases and the J gene lost 3 bases, with 13 bases spanning the gap. CDR3 in DNA: TGTGCCACCAGCGAGGGGGGCAGCTACTATGGCTACACCTTC. Translating it yields CATSEGGSYYGYTF. Full variable domain (outside the CDR3, taken from reference TRBV15 and TRBJ1-2): DAMVIQNPRYQVTQFGKPVTLSCSQTLNHNVMYWYQQKSSQAPKLLFHYYDKDFNNEADTPDNFQSRRPNTSFCFLDIRSPGLGDTAMYLCATSEGGSYYGYTFGSGTRLTVV.

The rearrangement uses TRBV12-5 and TRBJ1-4, with unresolved D. V lost 4 bases and J 3 bases, leaving 27 bases between the germline ends. Germline V CDR1 and CDR2: LGHNT, FRNRAP. CDR3 length: 20 residues. The CDR3 protein is CASGSHTGSLLHGANEKLFF. The CDR3 bases are TGTGCTAGTGGTTCCCATACCGGGTCTCTTCTTCATGGGGCTAATGAAAAACTGTTTTTT.

The CDR3 nucleotides are TGCAGCGCGAAAACCGGGGGCAACACCGGGGAGCTGTTTTTT. Translation gives CSAKTGGNTGELFF. V gene TRBV29-1 combines with J gene TRBJ2-2, with D tentatively TRBD1 or TRBD2 (6 bases each). The V end lost 7 bases, the J end lost 2 bases, and 14 bases lay between the germline ends. CDR1 and CDR2 from the germline V gene are SQVTM and ANQGSEA. The CDR3 covers 14 residues.

The CDR3 loop is CATRPGGPDTQYF. CDR3 sequence (DNA): TGTGCCACCCGTCCCGGAGGGCCAGATACGCAGTATTTT. This sequence joins TRBV6-6 and TRBJ2-3, with D tentatively TRBD2 (6 bases). Germline CDR1 is MNHNY and CDR2 is SVGAGI (reference sequence). This CDR3 comprises 13 residues. V was clipped by 10 bases and J by 4 bases, with 15 bases between them.

The chain uses TRBV29-1 and TRBJ1-1, with TRBD1 matching over 7 bases. CDR3 length: 11 amino acids. V was pared by 1 base and J by 11 bases, with 4 bases of the junction left unmatched. The germline V gene encodes CDR1 SQVTM and CDR2 ANQGSEA. CDR3 nucleotide sequence: TGCAGCGTTGAAGGGAAGGGGGCGGCTTTCTTT. Residues: CSVEGKGAAFF.